This TCR beta chain is drawn from a study of response to subunit inactivated influenza vaccine. TCRdb independently ran MiXCR on the RT-PCR reads; one entry per CDR3 protein. The table lists some 800,000 distinct CDR3 sequences, 21% of them singletons. In regard to this clonotype: Its antigen is unknown.

Regarding the study as a whole: Few additional T cells are recruited per seasonal influenza vaccination, authors suggested.

The junction had 5 bases not matched to a gene; V was cut back by 6 bases and J by 1 base. CDR1 is MNHEY and CDR2 is SMNVEV in the germline V gene (reference sequence). CDR3 size: 14 residues. This sample comprised PBMCs from blood, obtained more than 4 days after vaccination. The chain couples TRBV27 to TRBJ1-1, with 7 bases matching TRBD1. The sequence came from a man aged 45-65 years who received an inactivated influenza vaccine. The CDR3: CASRYAGGNTEAFF. CDR3 nucleotides: TGTGCCAGCAGATACGCAGGGGGGAACACTGAAGCTTTCTTT.